A single sample gave rise to the 28 T cell receptor beta chains below, sequenced in a study of breast tumors, draining lymph nodes, adjacent tissues. MiXCR, run by TCRdb on the multiplex PCR reads, gives a single entry per CDR3 protein. The sample records about 80,000 distinct CDR3 sequences, approximately 20% being singletons. Breast cancer patients provided tissue from their axillary draining lymph nodes. The source material was axillary lymph node tissue. The receptors shown here come from a female donor with breast cancer. Some clones in this sample may be carry-over from other donors' samples.

This clonotype was counted at least ten times. The rearrangement uses TRBV9 and TRBJ2-1; 8 positions match TRBD2. Trimming at V came to 0 bases and at J to 6 bases, leaving 5 bases not matched to a gene. The CDR3 extends over 15 amino acids. Per germline, CDR1 SGDLS and CDR2 YYNGEE. As DNA, the CDR3 is TGTGCCAGCAGCGTAGGGGGACTAGTCTCCAATGAGCAGTTCTTC. Its translation: CASSVGGLVSNEQFF.

The sample holds many counts of this clonotype. The chain is built from TRBV10-3 and TRBJ1-6; no firm D call. The germline V and J ends were trimmed by 4 bases and 5 bases, with 9 bases remaining between them. Germline CDR1 ENHRY, CDR2 SYGVKD. This CDR3 has 14 residues. CDR3 region: CAISVDADNSPLHF. DNA for the CDR3: TGTGCCATCAGTGTGGACGCCGATAATTCACCCCTCCACTTT.

In this sample, this clonotype turned up a few times. The chain carries TRBV19 and TRBJ2-5, with TRBD2 identical over 14 bases. CDR1 is LNHDA, CDR2 SQIVND, per germline (reference sequence). The CDR3 extends over 15 amino acids. After removal of 7 bases from V and 2 bases from J, the junction contained 3 bases not matched to a gene. This CDR3 reads CASTRTSGGQETQYF. CDR3 coding DNA: TGTGCCAGTACCCGGACTAGCGGGGGGCAAGAGACCCAGTACTTC.

This clonotype was found many times. V gene TRBV5-4 combines with J gene TRBJ2-3, with TRBD2 matching 8 bases. Germline values: CDR1 SGHNT, CDR2 YYREEE (reference sequence). The CDR3 has 15 residues. Trimming removed 0 bases from V and 3 bases from J; junction bases left unmatched: 3. CDR3 residues: CASSLGLAKTDTQYF. CDR3 nucleotides: TGTGCCAGCAGCTTGGGACTAGCGAAGACAGATACGCAGTATTTT. Supplemented by reference TRBV5-4 and TRBJ2-3, the full variable domain reads ETGVTQSPTHLIKTRGQQVTLRCSSQSGHNTVSWYQQALGQGPQFIFQYYREEENGRGNFPPRFSGLQFPNYSSELNVNALELDDSALYLCASSLGLAKTDTQYFGPGTRLTVL.

The chain is built from TRBV6-2 or TRBV6-3 and TRBJ2-1, with 11 bases aligning to TRBD2. V shed 4 bases and J 10 bases; nucleotides not matched to a gene: 15. The CDR3 covers 17 residues. Germline CDR1 is MNHEY and CDR2 is SVGEGT. The CDR3 spells CASSSIPSGRFEGEQFF. DNA of the CDR3: TGTGCCAGCAGTTCAATCCCTAGCGGGAGGTTCGAGGGCGAGCAGTTCTTC.

This clonotype was detected many times. The chain is built from TRBV7-8 and TRBJ2-7; 9 bases fit TRBD2. The V gene's germline CDR1 is SGHVS and CDR2 FQNEAQ. This CDR3 has 15 amino acids. With V trimmed by 2 bases and J by 1 base, 3 bases remained unmatched. The DNA of the CDR3 is TGTGCCAGCAGCTTACTAGCGGGGTTATCCTACGAGCAGTACTTC. Translating gives CASSLLAGLSYEQYF.

The rearrangement uses TRBV20-1 and TRBJ2-3; weak D call: TRBD1 (6 bases). The CDR3 is 15 amino acids. Trimming removed 0 bases from V and 0 bases from J, with 10 bases in between. Per the germline V gene, CDR1 is DFQATT and CDR2 is SNEGSKA (reference sequence). The CDR3 spells CSAREGASSTDTQYF. The CDR3 DNA follows: TGCAGTGCTAGAGAGGGGGCGTCTAGCACAGATACGCAGTATTTT.

This clonotype came up many times. The V gene is TRBV11-3, the J gene TRBJ2-1, with 11 positions matching TRBD1. Germline CDR1 reads SGHNT; CDR2 reads YENEEA. V was clipped by 6 bases and J by 3 bases; unmatched bases: 10. The CDR3 sequence is 17 residues long. CDR3 sequence reads: CASRSTGGTGGYNEQFF. The CDR3 bases are TGTGCCAGCAGGAGTACCGGGGGGACAGGGGGCTACAATGAGCAGTTCTTC.

There are many counts of this clonotype. The chain recombines TRBV11-3 with TRBJ2-1; 7 bases map to TRBD2. Germline CDR1 reads SGHNT; CDR2 reads YENEEA. The CDR3 has 13 amino acids. Germline trimming cut 5 bases from V and 9 bases from J; bases unmatched to any gene: 7. The CDR3 protein is CASSPGTGGEQFF. DNA for the CDR3: TGTGCCAGCAGCCCGGGGACGGGAGGTGAGCAGTTCTTC.

This clonotype was recorded at least ten times. This chain joins TRBV11-2 and TRBJ2-7; TRBD2 aligns across 7 bases. There are 16 residues in the CDR3. Germline V gene data show CDR1 as SGHAT and CDR2 as FQNNGV. V lost 2 bases to trimming and J lost 2 bases; unmatched junction nucleotides: 9. The CDR3 spells CASSLNFAGVAYEQYF. The CDR3 bases are TGTGCCAGCAGCTTAAATTTTGCGGGAGTGGCCTACGAGCAGTACTTC.

This clonotype has a count of ten or more. This chain connects TRBV19 to TRBJ2-7, with 12 bases matching TRBD2. V lost 6 bases, J lost 3 bases, and 6 bases stayed unmatched. CDR1 and CDR2 (germline): LNHDA, SQIVND (reference sequence). CDR3 size: 15 residues. The CDR3 coding sequence is TGTGCCAGTAGCATCGGACTAGCGGGAATCTACGAGCAGTACTTC. This encodes CASSIGLAGIYEQYF.

In this sample, this clonotype turned up many times. The chain uses TRBV20-1 and TRBJ1-5; no clear D gene. The V gene lost 3 bases and the J gene lost 7 bases, with 13 bases spanning the gap. The V gene's germline CDR1 is DFQATT and CDR2 SNEGSKA (reference sequence). The CDR3 contains 13 residues. CDR3 protein: CSARATPGQPQHF. The DNA of the CDR3 is TGCAGTGCTAGGGCCACACCGGGGCAGCCCCAGCATTTT.

Points on this clonotype: This may be a read error: a much more frequent sequence differs by one nucleotide. The chain employs TRBV12-3 or TRBV12-4 and TRBJ2-7; 7 positions match TRBD1. This CDR3 is 14 amino acids long. The CDR3 reads CASSAPGQSYERYF. In DNA, the CDR3 is TGTGCCAGCAGTGCCCCGGGACAGTCCTACGAGCGGTACTTC.

The chain combines TRBV6-5 with TRBJ1-1; D is unresolved. Germline CDR1 MNHEY, CDR2 SVGAGI. CDR3 length: 13 residues. V was trimmed by 7 bases and J by 6 bases, leaving 15 bases between them. CDR3 sequence (DNA): TGTGCCAGCAACCCCGTAGGAGGTTCTGAAGCTTTCTTT. This translates into CASNPVGGSEAFF.

This clonotype appeared once. The conserved final phenylalanine or tryptophan is absent from the CDR3, which likely points to a read error. The J gene is TRBJ2-5, the V gene TRBV12-3 or TRBV12-4; TRBD1 matches 9 bases. The CDR3 runs to 15 residues. The CDR3 loop reads CTNLPDRGLWETQYL. The CDR3 nucleotides read TGTACCAACCTACCAGACAGGGGGTTGTGGGAGACCCAGTACCTC.

The V gene is TRBV4-2, the J gene TRBJ2-3; perhaps TRBD1 as D (6 bases). The CDR3 spans 17 residues. V lost 0 bases to trimming and J lost 9 bases, with 22 bases between them. Germline CDR1 and CDR2: LGHNA and YNFKEQ. The DNA for the CDR3 is TGTGCCAGCAGCCAAGAACCCCACCTCAGCCTGGGGACAACGCAGTATTTT. Its protein product is CASSQEPHLSLGTTQYF.

The table lists this clonotype with many counts. The chain uses TRBV6-1 and TRBJ2-3, with D tentatively TRBD2 (6 bases). Trimming took off 6 bases at V and 3 bases at J, with 16 bases between the two ends. CDR3 length: 15 residues. Germline-derived CDR1 and CDR2 are MNHNS and SASEGT. The CDR3 DNA sequence: TGTGCCAGCAGGCCCCTTCGGGGGTCTACAGATACGCAGTATTTT. It specifies CASRPLRGSTDTQYF.

On this clonotype: This may stem from a read error, because a much larger clone lies one nucleotide away. Because it lacks the conserved phenylalanine or tryptophan at the end, this CDR3 is likely a read error. The rearrangement joins TRBV5-1 to TRBJ1-2; D is unresolved. The germline gives CDR1 SGHRS, CDR2 YFSETQ. The CDR3 has 12 residues. Between the trimmed V and J ends, which lost 5 bases and 2 bases, there was a span of 7 bases. DNA of the CDR3: TGCGCCAGCAGGGACGGGAACTATGGCTACACCCTC. It translates to CASRDGNYGYTL.

This clonotype was recorded at least ten times. The missing conserved phenylalanine or tryptophan at the end of this CDR3 makes a read error likely. The limits of the CDR3 on the DNA are not certain, so only TCRdb's listed CDR3 is given. The chain links TRBV20-1 to TRBJ2-7; the table calls TRBD2, which could not be checked here. Including both end residues, the CDR3 is 12 amino acids long. Germline V CDR1 and CDR2: DFQATT, SNEGSKA (reference sequence). This CDR3 reads CSARTSGSHLIA.

This clonotype was seen many times. CDR3 residues: CATSDGQGYTGELFF. The CDR3 DNA sequence: TGTGCCACCAGTGATGGACAGGGTTACACCGGGGAGCTGTTTTTT. This chain connects TRBV24-1 to TRBJ2-2, with 8 bases identical to TRBD1. Trimming cost V 3 bases and J 3 bases; bases outside gene matches: 2. Germline CDR1 reads KGHDR; CDR2 reads SFDVKD. CDR3 length equals 15 residues.

This clonotype was counted at least ten times. The chain recombines TRBV20-1 with TRBJ2-1; TRBD1 aligns across 8 bases. Germline values: CDR1 DFQATT, CDR2 SNEGSKA (reference sequence). This CDR3 spans 14 amino acids. V lost 6 bases to trimming and J lost 0 bases; unmatched junction nucleotides: 4. The CDR3 sequence is CSAQTGGSYNEQFF. The CDR3, as DNA: TGCAGTGCCCAAACAGGGGGCTCCTACAATGAGCAGTTCTTC.

This clonotype turned up a few times. The chain couples TRBV27 to TRBJ2-5, with 10 bases that match TRBD1. The V gene end was trimmed by 4 bases and the J gene end by 7 bases; junction bases not matched to a gene: 6. The CDR3 runs 14 residues. Germline V gene sequence: CDR1 MNHEY, CDR2 SMNVEV (reference sequence). CDR3 in amino acids: CASSSVGDRGTQYF. In DNA form, the CDR3 reads TGTGCCAGCAGTTCCGTGGGGGACAGGGGGACCCAGTACTTC.

This clonotype was counted at least ten times. The chain links TRBV5-1 to TRBJ1-4; D may be TRBD1 (6 bases). The germline V gene encodes CDR1 SGHRS and CDR2 YFSETQ. The length of the CDR3 is 14 residues. The V end lost 2 bases, the J end lost 3 bases, and 8 bases lay between the germline ends. CDR3 DNA: TGCGCCAGCAGCTTTACAGGGTCTAATGAAAAACTGTTTTTT. Translated: CASSFTGSNEKLFF.

In its sample, this clonotype was seen many times. V is TRBV11-2 and J is TRBJ1-3; 7 bases align to TRBD1. After removal of 5 bases from V and 2 bases from J, the junction contained 3 bases not matched to a gene. The CDR3 sequence is 14 residues long. In germline, CDR1 is SGHAT, CDR2 FQNNGV. For the CDR3, the DNA is TGTGCCAGCAGCAGCACAGGGGCTGGAAACACCATATATTTT. Translation gives CASSSTGAGNTIYF.

A remark on this clonotype: This may be a read error, as it is one base from a much larger clone. V is TRBV20-1 and J is TRBJ2-5, with 7 positions matching TRBD2. Trimming cost V 0 bases and J 3 bases; bases outside gene matches: 7. The CDR3 spans 15 residues. Germline CDR1 and CDR2: DFQATT and SNEGSKA (reference sequence). CDR3 nucleotides: TGCAGTGCTAGAGAAAGGGCTAGCGGAAAAGAGACCCAGTACTTC. Its protein product is CSARERASGKETQYF.

There are many counts of this clonotype. This rearrangement joins TRBV9 to TRBJ2-1; 10 bases line up with TRBD2. This CDR3 comprises 15 residues. V lost 0 bases, J lost 8 bases, and 5 bases stayed unmatched. Germline CDR1 SGDLS, CDR2 YYNGEE. The chain's CDR3 is CASSVGTSGIYEQFF. As DNA, the CDR3 is TGTGCCAGCAGCGTAGGAACTAGCGGGATCTATGAGCAGTTCTTC.

Many counts were recorded for this clonotype. The chain couples TRBV20-1 to TRBJ2-7; D is perhaps TRBD2 (5 bases). The germline V and J ends were trimmed by 6 bases and 0 bases, with 12 bases remaining between them. CDR1 DFQATT and CDR2 SNEGSKA come from the germline V gene (reference sequence). The CDR3 is 13 amino acids. The CDR3 loop is CSASPGYSYEQYF. The CDR3 DNA reads as TGCAGTGCCTCGCCGGGGTACTCCTACGAGCAGTACTTC.

The table lists this clonotype with many counts. The V gene is TRBV6-5, the J gene TRBJ2-1; TRBD2 agrees at 8 bases. V shed 6 bases, J shed 6 bases, and the junction held 10 bases outside the gene matches. Looked up from germline, CDR1 is MNHEY and CDR2 is SVGAGI. CDR3 length: 15 residues. The DNA of the CDR3 is TGTGCCAGCAGCAACCCGGGACTAGGTGTCAATGAGCAGTTCTTC. Protein: CASSNPGLGVNEQFF.